Presented here are 5 T cell receptor beta chains from one specimen sequenced in a study of response to subunit inactivated influenza vaccine. TCRdb analysed the RT-PCR reads with MiXCR anew, one entry per CDR3 protein. Of about 650,000 distinct CDR3 sequences listed, around 16% are singletons. The sample in question was PBMCs from blood, obtained roughly 12 days after vaccination. Receptors originate from a man aged 50 or older who received an inactivated influenza vaccine.

This clonotype was counted between two and nine times. V and J are TRBV4-2 and TRBJ2-7; D remains ambiguous. This CDR3 spans 16 amino acids. The V and J ends lost 1 base and 3 bases respectively, with 16 bases between them. Looked up from germline, CDR1 is LGHNA and CDR2 is YNFKEQ. The DNA of the CDR3 is TGTGCCAGCAGCCAAGGTACCTATGGTACGGGCTACGAGCAGTACTTC. Amino acids: CASSQGTYGTGYEQYF.

This clonotype has just a few counts. The rearrangement joins TRBV15 to TRBJ1-3; 12 nucleotides line up with TRBD1. Per the germline V gene, CDR1 is LNHNV and CDR2 is YYDKDF (reference sequence). The CDR3 contains 18 residues. V trimming: 5 bases; J trimming: 2 bases; junction bases outside the gene matches: 10. This chain's CDR3 is CATSGRGGQGAAGNTIYF. The CDR3 nucleotides read TGTGCCACCAGCGGAAGGGGGGGACAGGGGGCCGCTGGAAACACCATATATTTT.

This clonotype was seen more than once but under ten times. The chain has TRBV12-3 or TRBV12-4 and TRBJ2-5, with D hard to call. The CDR3 runs to 13 residues. Trimming took 6 bases from V and 2 from J, leaving 10 bases between them. The DNA for the CDR3 is TGTGCCAGCAGCAGGATTTTTCAAGAGACCCAGTACTTC. It is translated as CASSRIFQETQYF.

The chain links TRBV19 to TRBJ2-7; D is undetermined. Germline V gene lookup returns CDR1 LNHDA and CDR2 SQIVND (reference sequence). The CDR3 covers 14 residues. V gave up 3 bases and J gave up 3 bases, with 12 bases separating them. CDR3 bases: TGTGCCAGTAGTATTCAATTCGGCGGCTACGAGCAGTACTTC. Translation: CASSIQFGGYEQYF.

The genes are TRBV20-1 and TRBJ2-3; 7 bases line up with TRBD2. Germline V gene sequence: CDR1 DFQATT, CDR2 SNEGSKA (reference sequence). The junction had 3 bases not matched to a gene; V was cut back by 2 bases and J by 1 base. The CDR3 is 14 residues long. The CDR3 region is CSARTTSGTDTQYF. In DNA, the CDR3 is TGCAGTGCTAGAACTACTAGCGGCACAGATACGCAGTATTTT.